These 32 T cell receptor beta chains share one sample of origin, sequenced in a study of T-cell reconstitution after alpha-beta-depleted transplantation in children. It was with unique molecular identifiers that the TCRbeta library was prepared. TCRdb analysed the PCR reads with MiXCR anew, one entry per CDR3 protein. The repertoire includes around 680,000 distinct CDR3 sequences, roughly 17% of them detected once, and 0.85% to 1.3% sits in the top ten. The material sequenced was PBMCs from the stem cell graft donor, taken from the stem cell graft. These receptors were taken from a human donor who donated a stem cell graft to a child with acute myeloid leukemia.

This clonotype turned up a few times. CDR3 in DNA: TGTGCCAGCAGCTTAAGGCTTGGAGCGGATACTGAAGCTTTCTTT. This encodes CASSLRLGADTEAFF. V and J are TRBV7-9 and TRBJ1-1; D not certain. Germline loops: CDR1 SEHNR, CDR2 FQNEAQ (reference sequence). The V and J ends lost 2 bases and 5 bases respectively, with 15 bases between them. The CDR3 length is 15 residues.

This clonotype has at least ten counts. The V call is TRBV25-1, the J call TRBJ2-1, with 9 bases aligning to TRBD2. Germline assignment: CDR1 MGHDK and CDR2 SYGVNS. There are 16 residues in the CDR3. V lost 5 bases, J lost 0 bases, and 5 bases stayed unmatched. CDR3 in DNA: TGTGCCAGCAGTTTAGCGGGGGTCTCCTCCTACAATGAGCAGTTCTTC. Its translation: CASSLAGVSSYNEQFF.

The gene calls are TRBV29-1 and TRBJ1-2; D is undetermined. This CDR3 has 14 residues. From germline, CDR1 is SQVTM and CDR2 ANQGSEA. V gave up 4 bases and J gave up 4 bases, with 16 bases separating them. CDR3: CSVAKGGDIYGYTF. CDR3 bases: TGCAGCGTTGCCAAAGGCGGTGATATCTATGGCTACACCTTC.

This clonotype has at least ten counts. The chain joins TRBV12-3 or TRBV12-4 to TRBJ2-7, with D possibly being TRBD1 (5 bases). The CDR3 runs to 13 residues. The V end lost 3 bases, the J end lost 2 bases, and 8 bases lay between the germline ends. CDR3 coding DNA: TGTGCCAGCAGTTTGTCAGGGACCTACGAGCAGTACGTC. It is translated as CASSLSGTYEQYV.

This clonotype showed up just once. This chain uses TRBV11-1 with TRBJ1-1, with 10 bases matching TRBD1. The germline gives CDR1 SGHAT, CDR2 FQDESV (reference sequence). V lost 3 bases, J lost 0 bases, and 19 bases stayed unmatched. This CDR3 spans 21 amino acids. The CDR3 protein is CASSLGNWRGPGQGMNTEAFF. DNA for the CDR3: TGTGCCAGCAGCTTGGGAAACTGGCGCGGACCGGGACAGGGGATGAACACTGAAGCTTTCTTT.

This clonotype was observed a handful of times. CDR3 DNA: TGTGCCAGCAGCTTCCTAGATGAAAAACTGTTTTTT. Its translation: CASSFLDEKLFF. V gene TRBV7-8 combines with J gene TRBJ1-4; no definite D call. This CDR3 has 12 amino acids. The germline V gene has CDR1 SGHVS and CDR2 FQNEAQ. V gave up 3 bases and J gave up 6 bases, with 5 bases separating them.

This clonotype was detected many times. CDR3 DNA: TGCGCCAGCACCACTGGACAGGGGTTTTTCCCGTACACCTTC. It yields the protein CASTTGQGFFPYTF. The chain joins TRBV10-2 to TRBJ1-2, with TRBD1 matching 9 bases. The CDR3 is 14 residues long. Per the germline V gene, CDR1 is WSHSY and CDR2 is SAAADI. After removal of 7 bases from V and 11 bases from J, the junction contained 14 bases not matched to a gene.

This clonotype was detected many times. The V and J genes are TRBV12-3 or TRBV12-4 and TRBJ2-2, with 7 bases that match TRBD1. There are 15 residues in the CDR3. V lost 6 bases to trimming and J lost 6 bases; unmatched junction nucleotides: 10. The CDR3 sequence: CASSSTGFEAGELFF. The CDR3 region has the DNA TGTGCCAGCAGCTCGACAGGGTTTGAGGCCGGGGAGCTGTTTTTT.

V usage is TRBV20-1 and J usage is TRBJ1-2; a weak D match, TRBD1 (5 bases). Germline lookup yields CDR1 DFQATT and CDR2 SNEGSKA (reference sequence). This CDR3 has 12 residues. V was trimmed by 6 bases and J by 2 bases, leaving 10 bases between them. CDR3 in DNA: TGCAGTGCCATACAGGAAAACTATGGCTACACCTTC. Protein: CSAIQENYGYTF.

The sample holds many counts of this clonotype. Here the CDR3 reads CASSQTGQVVGELFF. CDR3 nucleotide sequence: TGCGCCAGCAGCCAGACGGGACAGGTGGTCGGGGAGCTGTTTTTT. J is TRBJ2-2 and V is TRBV4-3; 8 bases fit TRBD1. The CDR3 has 15 residues. Germline lookup yields CDR1 LGHNA and CDR2 YSLEER. J was trimmed by 7 bases and V by 3 bases; bases with no gene match: 7.

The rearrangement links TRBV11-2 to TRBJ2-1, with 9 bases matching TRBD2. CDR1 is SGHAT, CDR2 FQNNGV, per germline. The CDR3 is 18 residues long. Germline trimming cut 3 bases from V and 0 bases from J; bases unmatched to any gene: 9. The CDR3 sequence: CASSFVLAGIHSYNEQFF. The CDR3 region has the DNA TGTGCCAGCAGCTTTGTTCTAGCGGGGATTCACTCCTACAATGAGCAGTTCTTC.

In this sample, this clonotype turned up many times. In DNA form, the CDR3 reads TGTGCCAGCACTCAGGGGTCCTATGGCTACACCTTC. Translation gives CASTQGSYGYTF. This chain links TRBV6-5 with TRBJ1-2, with D possibly matching TRBD1 (6 bases). The CDR3 loop spans 12 amino acids. CDR1 is MNHEY and CDR2 is SVGAGI in the germline V gene. Trimming removed 7 bases at V and 4 bases at J, with 10 bases between.

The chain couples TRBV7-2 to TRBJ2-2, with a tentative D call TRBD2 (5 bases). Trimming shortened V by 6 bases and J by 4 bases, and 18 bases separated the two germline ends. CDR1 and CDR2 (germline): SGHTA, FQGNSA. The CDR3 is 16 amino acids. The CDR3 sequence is CASSPVTTRATGELFF. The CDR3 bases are TGTGCCAGCAGTCCCGTGACAACGAGGGCCACCGGGGAGCTGTTTTTT.

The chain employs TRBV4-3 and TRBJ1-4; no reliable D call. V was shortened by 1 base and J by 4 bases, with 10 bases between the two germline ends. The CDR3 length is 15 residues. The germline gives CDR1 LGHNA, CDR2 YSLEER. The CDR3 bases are TGCGCCAGCAGCCAAGTGAAGGGCGGTAATGAAAAACTGTTTTTT. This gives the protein CASSQVKGGNEKLFF.

The CDR3 loop reads CASRYDGSYSYEQYF. The CDR3 bases are TGTGCCAGCAGATATGACGGAAGTTACTCCTACGAGCAGTACTTC. The chain combines TRBV27 with TRBJ2-7; D not resolved. The V gene lost 6 bases and the J gene lost 0 bases, with 15 bases spanning the gap. Looked up from germline, CDR1 is MNHEY and CDR2 is SMNVEV (reference sequence). This CDR3 is built from 15 residues.

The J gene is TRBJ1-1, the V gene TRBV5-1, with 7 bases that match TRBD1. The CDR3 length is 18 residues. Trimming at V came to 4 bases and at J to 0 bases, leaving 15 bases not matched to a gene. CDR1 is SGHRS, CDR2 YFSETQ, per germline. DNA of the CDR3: TGCGCCAGCAGCGGATCTACCGGGACAGTCGGCATGAACACTGAAGCTTTCTTT. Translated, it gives CASSGSTGTVGMNTEAFF.

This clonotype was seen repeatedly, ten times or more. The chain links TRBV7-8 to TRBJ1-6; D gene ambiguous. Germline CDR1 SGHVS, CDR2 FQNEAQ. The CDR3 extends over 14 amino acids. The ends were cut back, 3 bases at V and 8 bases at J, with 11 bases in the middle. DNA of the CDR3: TGTGCCAGCAGCTTCGCTCCTTTGGATTCACCCCTCCACTTT. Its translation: CASSFAPLDSPLHF.

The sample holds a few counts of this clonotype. CDR3 in amino acids: CASSVGTPGYEQYF. DNA of the CDR3: TGTGCCAGCAGTGTTGGGACTCCCGGATACGAGCAGTACTTC. The gene calls are TRBV6-1 and TRBJ2-7; perhaps TRBD2 as D (6 bases). CDR3 length: 14 residues. CDR1 is MNHNS, CDR2 SASEGT, per germline. The V gene lost 4 bases and the J gene lost 4 bases, with 14 bases spanning the gap.

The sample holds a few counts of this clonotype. This chain's CDR3 is CSARDYQGGVDTQYF. CDR3 nucleotide sequence: TGCAGTGCTAGAGATTACCAGGGAGGGGTAGATACGCAGTATTTT. The V gene is TRBV20-1, the J gene TRBJ2-3; 7 bases match TRBD2. Germline trimming cut 0 bases from V and 5 bases from J; bases unmatched to any gene: 8. Germline CDR1 reads DFQATT; CDR2 reads SNEGSKA (reference sequence). The CDR3 has 15 amino acids.

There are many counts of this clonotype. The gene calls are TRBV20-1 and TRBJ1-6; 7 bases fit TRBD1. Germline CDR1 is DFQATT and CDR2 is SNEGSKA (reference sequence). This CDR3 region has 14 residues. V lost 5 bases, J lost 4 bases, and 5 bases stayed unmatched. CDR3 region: CSAQTGQYNSPLHF. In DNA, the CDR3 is TGCAGTGCTCAGACGGGACAGTATAATTCACCCCTCCACTTT.

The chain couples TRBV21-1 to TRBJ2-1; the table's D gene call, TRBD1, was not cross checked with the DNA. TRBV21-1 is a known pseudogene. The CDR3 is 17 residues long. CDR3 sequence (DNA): TGTGCCAGCAGCAACCGCACAGGGTCCGACTCCTACAATGAGCAGTTCTTC. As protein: CASSNRTGSDSYNEQFF.

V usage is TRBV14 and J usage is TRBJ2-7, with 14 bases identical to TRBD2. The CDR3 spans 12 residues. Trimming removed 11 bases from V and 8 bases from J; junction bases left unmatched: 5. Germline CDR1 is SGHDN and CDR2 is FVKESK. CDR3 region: CASRLAGGKQYF. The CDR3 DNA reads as TGTGCCTCGAGACTAGCGGGGGGGAAGCAGTACTTC.

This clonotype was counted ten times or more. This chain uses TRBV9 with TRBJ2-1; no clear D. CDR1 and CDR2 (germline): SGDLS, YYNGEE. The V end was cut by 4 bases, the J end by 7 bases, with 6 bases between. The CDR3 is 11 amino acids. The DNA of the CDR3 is TGTGCCAGCAGCTCCATAAATGAGCAGTTCTTC. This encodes CASSSINEQFF. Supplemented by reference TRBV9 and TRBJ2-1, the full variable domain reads DSGVTQTPKHLITATGQRVTLRCSPRSGDLSVYWYQQSLDQGLQFLIQYYNGEERAKGNILERFSAQQFPDLHSELNLSSLELGDSALYFCASSSINEQFFGPGTRLTVL.

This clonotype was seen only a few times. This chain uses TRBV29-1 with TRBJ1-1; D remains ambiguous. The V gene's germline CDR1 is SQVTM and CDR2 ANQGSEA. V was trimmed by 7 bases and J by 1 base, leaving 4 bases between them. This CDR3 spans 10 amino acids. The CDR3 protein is CSGQNTEAFF. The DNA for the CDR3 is TGCAGCGGACAGAACACTGAAGCTTTCTTT.

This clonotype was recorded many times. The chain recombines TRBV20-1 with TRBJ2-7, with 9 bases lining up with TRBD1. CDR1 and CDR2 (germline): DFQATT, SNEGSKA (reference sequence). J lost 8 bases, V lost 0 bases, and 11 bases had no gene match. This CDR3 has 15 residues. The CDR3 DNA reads TGCAGTGCTAGAGACCCCGGGGGACAGGGTCGGCAGCAGTACTTC. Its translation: CSARDPGGQGRQQYF.

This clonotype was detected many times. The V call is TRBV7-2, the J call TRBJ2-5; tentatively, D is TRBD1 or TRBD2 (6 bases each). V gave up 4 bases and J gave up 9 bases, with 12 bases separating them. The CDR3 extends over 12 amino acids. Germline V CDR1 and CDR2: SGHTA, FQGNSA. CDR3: CASSYLGGAQYF. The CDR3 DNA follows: TGTGCCAGCAGCTATTTGGGGGGCGCCCAGTACTTC.

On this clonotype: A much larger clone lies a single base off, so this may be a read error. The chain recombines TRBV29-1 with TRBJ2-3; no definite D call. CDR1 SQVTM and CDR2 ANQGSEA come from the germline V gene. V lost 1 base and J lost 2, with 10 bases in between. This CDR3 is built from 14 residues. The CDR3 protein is CSVEVRLLTDTQYF. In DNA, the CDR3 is TGCAGCGTTGAAGTGCGGCTCCTCACAGATACGCAGTATTTT.

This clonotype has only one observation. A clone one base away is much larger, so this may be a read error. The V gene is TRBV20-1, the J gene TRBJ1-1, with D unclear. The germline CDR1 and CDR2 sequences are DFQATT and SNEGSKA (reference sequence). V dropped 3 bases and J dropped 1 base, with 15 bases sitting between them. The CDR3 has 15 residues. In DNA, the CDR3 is TGCAGTGCTAGCCCCCAGTGGACGTCGAACACTGAAGCTTTCTTT. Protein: CSASPQWTSNTEAFF.

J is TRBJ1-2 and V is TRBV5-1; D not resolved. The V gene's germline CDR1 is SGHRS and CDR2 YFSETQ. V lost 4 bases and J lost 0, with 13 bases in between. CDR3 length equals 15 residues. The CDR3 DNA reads TGCGCCAGCAGCCCGGCGGATGGACCTAACTATGGCTACACCTTC. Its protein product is CASSPADGPNYGYTF.

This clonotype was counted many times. The CDR3 DNA reads TGCAGCGTTGCGGCAGGGGGTGGAGAGCAGTACGTC. This encodes CSVAAGGGEQYV. The chain employs TRBV29-1 and TRBJ2-7, with 7 bases matching TRBD1. V lost 4 bases and J lost 7; bases outside the gene matches: 7. There are 12 residues in the CDR3. Germline V lookup: CDR1 SQVTM, CDR2 ANQGSEA.

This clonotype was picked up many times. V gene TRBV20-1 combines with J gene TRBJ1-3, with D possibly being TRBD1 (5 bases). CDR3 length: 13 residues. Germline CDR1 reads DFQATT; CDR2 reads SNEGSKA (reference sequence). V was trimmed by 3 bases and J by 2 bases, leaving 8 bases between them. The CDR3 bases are TGCAGTGCTAGGGGGGGGACTGGAAACACCATATATTTT. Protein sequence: CSARGGTGNTIYF.

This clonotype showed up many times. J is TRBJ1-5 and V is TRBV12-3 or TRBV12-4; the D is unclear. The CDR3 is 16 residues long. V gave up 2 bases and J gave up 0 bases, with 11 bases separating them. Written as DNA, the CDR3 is TGTGCCAGCAGTTTATCGGGTCTGGTTAGCAATCAGCCCCAGCATTTT. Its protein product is CASSLSGLVSNQPQHF.